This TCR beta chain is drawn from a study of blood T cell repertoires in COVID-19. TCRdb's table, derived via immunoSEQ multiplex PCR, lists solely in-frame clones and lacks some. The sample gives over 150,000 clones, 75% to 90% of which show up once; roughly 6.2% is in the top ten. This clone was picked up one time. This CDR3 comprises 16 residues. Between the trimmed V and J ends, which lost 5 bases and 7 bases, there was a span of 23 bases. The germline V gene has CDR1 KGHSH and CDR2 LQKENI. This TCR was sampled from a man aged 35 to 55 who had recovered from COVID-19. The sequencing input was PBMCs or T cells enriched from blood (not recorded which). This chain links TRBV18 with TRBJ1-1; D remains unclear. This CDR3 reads CASSGASIAASDEAFF. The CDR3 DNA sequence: TGTGCCAGCTCAGGAGCTTCGATCGCGGCATCCGATGAAGCTTTCTTT. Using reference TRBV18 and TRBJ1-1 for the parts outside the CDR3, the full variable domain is NAGVMQNPRHLVRRRGQEARLRCSPMKGHSHVYWYRQLPEEGLKFMVYLQKENIIDESGMPKERFSAEFPKEGPSILRIQQVVRGDSAAYFCASSGASIAASDEAFFGQGTRLTVV.